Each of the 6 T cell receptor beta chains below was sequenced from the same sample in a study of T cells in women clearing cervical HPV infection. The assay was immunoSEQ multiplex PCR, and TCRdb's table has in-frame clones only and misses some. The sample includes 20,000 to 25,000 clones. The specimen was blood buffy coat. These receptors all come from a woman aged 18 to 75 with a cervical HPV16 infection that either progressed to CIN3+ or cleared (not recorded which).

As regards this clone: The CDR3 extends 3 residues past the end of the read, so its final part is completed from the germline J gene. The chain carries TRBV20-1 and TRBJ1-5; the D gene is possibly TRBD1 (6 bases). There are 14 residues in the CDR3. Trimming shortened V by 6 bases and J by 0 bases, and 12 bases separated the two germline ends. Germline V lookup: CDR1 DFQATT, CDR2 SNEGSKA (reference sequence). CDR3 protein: CSAVRTDSNQPQHF. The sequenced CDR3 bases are TGCAGTGCCGTCAGGACAGATAGCAATCAGCCC.

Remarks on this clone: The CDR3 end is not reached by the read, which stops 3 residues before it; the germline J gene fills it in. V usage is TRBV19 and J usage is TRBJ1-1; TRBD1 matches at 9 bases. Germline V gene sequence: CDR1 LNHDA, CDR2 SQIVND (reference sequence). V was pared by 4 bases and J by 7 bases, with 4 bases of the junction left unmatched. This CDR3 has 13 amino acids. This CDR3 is CASSTTGGVEAFF. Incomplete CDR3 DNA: TGTGCCAGTAGTACTACAGGGGGCGTTGAA.

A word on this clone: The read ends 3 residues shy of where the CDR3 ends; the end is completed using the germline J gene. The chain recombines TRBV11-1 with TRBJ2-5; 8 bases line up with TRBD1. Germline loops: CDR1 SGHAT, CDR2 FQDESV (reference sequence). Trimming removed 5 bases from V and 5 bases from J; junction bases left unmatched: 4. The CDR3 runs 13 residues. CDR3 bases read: TGTGCCAGCAGCGGGGACAGGCGGGAGACC. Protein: CASSGDRRET. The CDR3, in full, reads CASSGDRRETQYF.

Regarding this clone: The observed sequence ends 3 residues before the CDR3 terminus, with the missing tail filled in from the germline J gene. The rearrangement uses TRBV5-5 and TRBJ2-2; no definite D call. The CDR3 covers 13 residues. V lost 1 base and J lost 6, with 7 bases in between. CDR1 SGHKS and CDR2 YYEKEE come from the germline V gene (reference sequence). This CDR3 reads CASSLRGPGELFF. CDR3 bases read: TGTGCCAGCAGCTTGAGAGGTCCCGGGGAG. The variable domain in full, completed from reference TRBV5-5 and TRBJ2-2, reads DAGVTQSPTHLIKTRGQQVTLRCSPISGHKSVSWYQQVLGQGPQFIFQYYEKEERGRGNFPDRFSARQFPNYSSELNVNALLLGDSALYLCASSLRGPGELFFGEGSRLTVL.

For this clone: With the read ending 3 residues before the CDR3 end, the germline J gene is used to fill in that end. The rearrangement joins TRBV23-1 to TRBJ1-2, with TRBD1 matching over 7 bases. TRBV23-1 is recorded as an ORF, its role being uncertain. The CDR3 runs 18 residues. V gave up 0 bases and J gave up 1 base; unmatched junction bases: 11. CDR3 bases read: TGCGCCAGCAGTCAATCGGCCTCCGGGACAGTGATTAACTATGGC. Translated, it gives CASSQSASGTVINYG. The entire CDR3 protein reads CASSQSASGTVINYGYTF.

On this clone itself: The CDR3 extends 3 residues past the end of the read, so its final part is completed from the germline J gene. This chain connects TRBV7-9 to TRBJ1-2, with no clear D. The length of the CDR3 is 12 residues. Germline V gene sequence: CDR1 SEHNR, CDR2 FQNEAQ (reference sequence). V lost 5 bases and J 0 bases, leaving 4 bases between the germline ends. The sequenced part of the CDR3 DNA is TGTGCCAGCAGCCCCGCTAACTATGGC. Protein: CASSPANYG. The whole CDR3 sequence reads CASSPANYGYTF.